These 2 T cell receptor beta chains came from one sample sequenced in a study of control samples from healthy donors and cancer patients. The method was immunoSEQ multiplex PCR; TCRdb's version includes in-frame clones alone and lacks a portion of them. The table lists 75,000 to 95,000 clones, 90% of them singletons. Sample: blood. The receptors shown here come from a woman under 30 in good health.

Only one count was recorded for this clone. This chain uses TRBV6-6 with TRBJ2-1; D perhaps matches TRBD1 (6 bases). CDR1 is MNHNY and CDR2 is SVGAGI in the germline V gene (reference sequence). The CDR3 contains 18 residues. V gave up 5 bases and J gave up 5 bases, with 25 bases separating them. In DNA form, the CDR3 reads TGTGCCAGCAGTCCGCGCTTTGGACAGCCAGCGAGAGACAATGAGCAGTTCTTC. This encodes CASSPRFGQPARDNEQFF.

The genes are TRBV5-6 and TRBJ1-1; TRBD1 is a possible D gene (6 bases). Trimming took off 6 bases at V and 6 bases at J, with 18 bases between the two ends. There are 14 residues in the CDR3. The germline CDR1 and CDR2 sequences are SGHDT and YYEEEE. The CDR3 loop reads CASTFWGGGAEAFF. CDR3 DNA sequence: TGTGCCAGCACTTTCTGGGGGGGCGGCGCTGAAGCTTTCTTT.